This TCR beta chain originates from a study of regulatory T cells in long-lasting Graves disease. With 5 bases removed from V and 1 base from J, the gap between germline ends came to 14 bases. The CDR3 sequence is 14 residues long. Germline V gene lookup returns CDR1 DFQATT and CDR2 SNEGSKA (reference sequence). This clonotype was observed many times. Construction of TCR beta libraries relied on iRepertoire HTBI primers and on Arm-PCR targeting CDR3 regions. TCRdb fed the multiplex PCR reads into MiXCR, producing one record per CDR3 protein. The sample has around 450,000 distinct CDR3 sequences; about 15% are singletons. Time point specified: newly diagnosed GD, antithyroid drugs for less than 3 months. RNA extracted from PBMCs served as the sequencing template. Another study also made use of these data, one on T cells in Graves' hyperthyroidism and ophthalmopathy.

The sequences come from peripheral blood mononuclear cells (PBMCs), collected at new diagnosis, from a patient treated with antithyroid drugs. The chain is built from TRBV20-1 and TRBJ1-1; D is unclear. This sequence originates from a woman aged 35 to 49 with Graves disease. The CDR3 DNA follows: TGCAGTGCTGCTAGGAGGGTCCCGAACACTGAAGCTTTCTTT. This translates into CSAARRVPNTEAFF.